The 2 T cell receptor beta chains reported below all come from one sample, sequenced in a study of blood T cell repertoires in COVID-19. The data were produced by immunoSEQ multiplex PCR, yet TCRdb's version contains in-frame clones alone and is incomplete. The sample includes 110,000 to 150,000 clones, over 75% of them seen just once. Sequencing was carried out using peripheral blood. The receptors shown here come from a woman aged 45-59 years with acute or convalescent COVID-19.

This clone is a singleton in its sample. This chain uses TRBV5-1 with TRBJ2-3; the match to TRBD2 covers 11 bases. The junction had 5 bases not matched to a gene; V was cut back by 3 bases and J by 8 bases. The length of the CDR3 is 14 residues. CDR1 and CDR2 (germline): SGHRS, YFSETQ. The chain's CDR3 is CASSYSGGEVTQYF. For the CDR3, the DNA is TGCGCCAGCAGCTATAGCGGGGGGGAGGTTACGCAGTATTTT.

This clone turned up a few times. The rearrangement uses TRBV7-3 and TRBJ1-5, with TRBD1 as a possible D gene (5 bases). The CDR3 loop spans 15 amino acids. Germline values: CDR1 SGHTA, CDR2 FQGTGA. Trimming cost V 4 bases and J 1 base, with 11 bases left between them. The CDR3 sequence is CASSSTGASNQPQHF. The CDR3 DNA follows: TGTGCCAGCAGCTCCACAGGAGCCAGCAATCAGCCCCAGCATTTT.